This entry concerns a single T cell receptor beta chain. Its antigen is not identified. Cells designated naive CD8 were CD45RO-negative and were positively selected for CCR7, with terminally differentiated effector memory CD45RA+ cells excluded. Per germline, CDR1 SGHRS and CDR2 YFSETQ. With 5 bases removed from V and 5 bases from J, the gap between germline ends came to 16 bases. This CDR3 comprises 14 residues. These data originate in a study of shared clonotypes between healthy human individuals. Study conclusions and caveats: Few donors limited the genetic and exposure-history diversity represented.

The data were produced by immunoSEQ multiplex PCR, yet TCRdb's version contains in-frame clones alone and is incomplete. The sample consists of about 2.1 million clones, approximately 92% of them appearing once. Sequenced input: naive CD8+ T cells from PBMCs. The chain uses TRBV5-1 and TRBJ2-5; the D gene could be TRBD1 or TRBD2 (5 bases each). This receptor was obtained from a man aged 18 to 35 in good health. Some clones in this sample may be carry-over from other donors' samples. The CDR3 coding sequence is TGCGCCAGCAGGGAGGACACGCGCGAGGAGACCCAGTACTTC. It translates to CASREDTREETQYF.